One sample yielded the 29 T cell receptor beta chains listed below, sequenced in a study of CD8+CD57+ T cells in acquired aplastic anemia (dated 2018 in TCRdb). TCRdb records Illumina HiSeq 2000 as the sequencer. Genomic DNA served as template for TCR beta VDJ combination and CDR3 sequence profiling. The raw public reads went through TCRdb reprocessing: fastp at Q25, MiXCR clone calling, in-frame beta chains kept. Every distinct CDR3 protein forms one entry, paired with its most common genes and DNA. The sample yields around 200,000 distinct CDR3 sequences; about half were counted once. The top ten clonotypes cover more than 15% of the sample. What was sequenced was sorted CD4+, CD8+, or CD8+CD57+ T cells (not recorded which) from PBMCs. The receptors were sampled from a human donor in good health, serving as a control.

The rearrangement joins TRBV29-1 to TRBJ2-5, with a tentative D call TRBD1 (6 bases). This CDR3 is built from 15 residues. V lost 4 bases, J lost 2 bases, and 17 bases lay in between. The germline gives CDR1 SQVTM, CDR2 ANQGSEA. In DNA form, the CDR3 reads TGCAGCGTTGGCCTTCTGACAGGACCGCAAGAGACCCAGTACTTC. Residues: CSVGLLTGPQETQYF.

The rearrangement links TRBV25-1 to TRBJ2-7; TRBD2 matches at 10 bases. The CDR3 has 16 amino acids. Trimming at V came to 6 bases and at J to 3 bases, leaving 11 bases not matched to a gene. The germline gives CDR1 MGHDK, CDR2 SYGVNS. The CDR3 DNA sequence: TGTGCCAGCAGCCATACTGCGCTAGCGGGGGACTACGAGCAGTACTTC. The encoded protein is CASSHTALAGDYEQYF.

The chain combines TRBV7-3 with TRBJ2-3; 7 positions match TRBD1. V was clipped by 1 base and J by 8 bases; unmatched bases: 9. The CDR3 contains 15 residues. CDR1 is SGHTA and CDR2 is FQGTGA in the germline V gene. The DNA for the CDR3 is TGTGCCAGCAGCTTAAGGTTAACAGGGGAAGGTACGCAGTATTTT. Translating it yields CASSLRLTGEGTQYF.

The chain carries TRBV5-4 and TRBJ1-2, with D unclear. The germline V gene encodes CDR1 SGHNT and CDR2 YYREEE (reference sequence). V gave up 5 bases and J gave up 0 bases, with 8 bases separating them. This CDR3 contains 13 residues. CDR3 sequence reads: CASSFDPNYGYTF. The CDR3 DNA is TGTGCCAGCAGTTTTGACCCTAACTATGGCTACACCTTC.

The sample holds many counts of this clonotype. V and J are TRBV29-1 and TRBJ1-1; 8 bases line up with TRBD1. V shed 1 base, J shed 6 bases, and the junction held 4 bases outside the gene matches. Germline V lookup: CDR1 SQVTM, CDR2 ANQGSEA. The CDR3 extends over 13 amino acids. The CDR3, as DNA: TGCAGCGTTGAAGGGGCAGGGGGCCCTGAAGCTTTCTTT. Its protein is CSVEGAGGPEAFF.

The CDR3 region has the DNA TGTGCCAGTAGTTTGGACAGCTTCTACGAGCAGTACTTC. Translation gives CASSLDSFYEQYF. V usage is TRBV19 and J usage is TRBJ2-7; D perhaps matches TRBD1 (6 bases). Deletions cut 5 bases from V and 3 bases from J, with 11 bases between. This CDR3 contains 13 residues. From germline, CDR1 is LNHDA and CDR2 SQIVND (reference sequence).

The CDR3 coding sequence is TGTGCCAGCAGTCCGTCTGCTCGTACAGATACGCAGTATTTT. Translation gives CASSPSARTDTQYF. This chain connects TRBV12-3 or TRBV12-4 to TRBJ2-3, with D unclear. V dropped 5 bases and J dropped 3 bases, with 12 bases sitting between them. There are 14 residues in the CDR3.

This clonotype was detected many times. The V gene is TRBV6-5, the J gene TRBJ2-2, with a possible D match to TRBD1 (6 bases). From germline, CDR1 is MNHEY and CDR2 SVGAGI. V shed 2 bases and J shed 2 bases, with 9 bases lying between them. This CDR3 region has 15 residues. The CDR3 region has the DNA TGTGCCAGCAGTTACCGGACAGTAAACACCGGGGAGCTGTTTTTT. Its protein is CASSYRTVNTGELFF.

In the case of this clonotype: A much larger clone differs by one base, so this may be a read error. The CDR3 carries no conserved terminal phenylalanine or tryptophan, so it likely arises from a read error. The V and J genes are TRBV18 and TRBJ1-1; 7 bases are shared with TRBD1. This CDR3 has 14 amino acids. J lost 1 base, V lost 5 bases, and 4 bases had no gene match. The germline CDR1 and CDR2 sequences are KGHSH and LQKENI. In DNA, the CDR3 is TGTGCCAGCTCAACTGGGACAGCGAACACTGAAGCTTTCTCT. It is translated as CASSTGTANTEAFS.

This clonotype was recorded only once. The rearrangement uses TRBV5-1 and TRBJ1-5, with unresolved D. V shed 4 bases and J shed 7 bases, with 15 bases lying between them. CDR3 size: 14 residues. CDR1 SGHRS and CDR2 YFSETQ come from the germline V gene. CDR3 sequence reads: CASSAGKAGQPQHF. In DNA, the CDR3 is TGCGCCAGCAGCGCCGGGAAAGCAGGACAGCCCCAGCATTTT. Full variable domain (outside the CDR3, taken from reference TRBV5-1 and TRBJ1-5): KAGVTQTPRYLIKTRGQQVTLSCSPISGHRSVSWYQQTPGQGLQFLFEYFSETQRNKGNFPGRFSGRQFSNSRSEMNVSTLELGDSALYLCASSAGKAGQPQHFGDGTRLSIL.

In its sample, this clonotype was seen many times. The chain has TRBV5-1 and TRBJ2-2; the D gene is possibly TRBD1 (5 bases). This CDR3 is built from 17 residues. Germline V gene sequence: CDR1 SGHRS, CDR2 YFSETQ. V was clipped by 7 bases and J by 6 bases, with 25 bases between them. CDR3 coding DNA: TGCGCCAGCGGCGATCCAGACATTTCCCAAGGGGCCGGGGAGCTGTTTTTT. This translates into CASGDPDISQGAGELFF.

This clonotype was observed many times. It may be a read error: a sequence one base away is much more abundant. This chain links TRBV15 with TRBJ1-2; 8 bases line up with TRBD1. This CDR3 is built from 16 residues. Germline V gene data show CDR1 as LNHNV and CDR2 as YYDKDF (reference sequence). CDR3 in amino acids: CATSIGTGSDTYGCTF. CDR3 DNA sequence: TGTGCCACCAGCATAGGGACAGGCTCCGACACCTATGGCTGCACCTTC.

This clonotype was detected only a few times. The chain is built from TRBV25-1 and TRBJ2-1, with D perhaps matching TRBD2 (6 bases). Per the germline V gene, CDR1 is MGHDK and CDR2 is SYGVNS. The CDR3 sequence is 13 residues long. V gave up 6 bases and J gave up 8 bases, with 14 bases separating them. CDR3 sequence (DNA): TGTGCCAGCAGGTTGGGGACTTCACATGAGCAGTTCTTC. Translating it yields CASRLGTSHEQFF.

The chain carries TRBV7-2 and TRBJ2-5, with TRBD2 identical over 11 bases. There are 15 residues in the CDR3. The germline V gene encodes CDR1 SGHTA and CDR2 FQGNSA. J gave up 2 bases and V 4 bases, and 3 bases lay outside the gene matches. CDR3 coding DNA: TGTGCCAGCAGCTCTAGCGGGGGGATTCAAGAGACCCAGTACTTC. This codes for CASSSSGGIQETQYF.

V usage is TRBV2 and J usage is TRBJ1-2; D not certain. The ends were cut back, 6 bases at V and 5 bases at J, with 4 bases in the middle. Germline-derived CDR1 and CDR2 are SNHLY and FYNNEI. CDR3 length: 10 residues. CDR3 sequence: CASRGYGYTF. The CDR3 DNA reads TGTGCCAGCAGGGGATATGGCTACACCTTC.

This clonotype was seen repeatedly, ten times or more. The J gene is TRBJ1-2, the V gene TRBV6-5; D may be TRBD1 (5 bases). The germline V and J ends were trimmed by 4 bases and 4 bases, with 16 bases remaining between them. CDR1 is MNHEY, CDR2 SVGAGI, per germline. The CDR3 has 15 residues. The CDR3 is CASSSEGEYGYGYTF. CDR3 DNA sequence: TGTGCCAGCAGTTCCGAAGGGGAATACGGCTATGGCTACACCTTC.

The chain joins TRBV19 to TRBJ2-5; tentative D call: TRBD1 (5 bases). V shed 3 bases and J shed 9 bases, with 20 bases lying between them. Germline loops: CDR1 LNHDA, CDR2 SQIVND (reference sequence). This CDR3 contains 15 residues. Here the CDR3 reads CASSIPGLQDQPQYF. The DNA of the CDR3 is TGTGCCAGTAGTATTCCAGGGTTGCAAGATCAGCCCCAGTACTTC.

Remarks on this clonotype: The CDR3 does not end in the conserved phenylalanine or tryptophan, so this is likely a read error. The V and J genes are TRBV20-1 and TRBJ2-1, with 8 bases lining up with TRBD1. The CDR3 contains 17 residues. Looked up from germline, CDR1 is DFQATT and CDR2 is SNEGSKA (reference sequence). After removal of 0 bases from V and 1 base from J, the junction contained 8 bases not matched to a gene. The CDR3 spells CSARDQGQVLSYNEQFL. For the CDR3, the DNA is TGCAGTGCTAGAGATCAGGGACAGGTCTTATCCTACAATGAGCAGTTCCTC.

This chain links TRBV2 with TRBJ1-2, with D unresolved. This CDR3 has 14 residues. Germline lookup yields CDR1 SNHLY and CDR2 FYNNEI. V was cut by 6 bases and J by 4 bases, with 15 bases left in between. CDR3 nucleotide sequence: TGTGCCAGCAGCCTAAAAGGCGATGGCTATGGCTACACCTTC. The encoded protein is CASSLKGDGYGYTF. The full variable domain, in which reference TRBV2 and TRBJ1-2 provide the parts outside the CDR3, is EPEVTQTPSHQVTQMGQEVILRCVPISNHLYFYWYRQILGQKVEFLVSFYNNEISEKSEIFDDQFSVERPDGSNFTLKIRSTKLEDSAMYFCASSLKGDGYGYTFGSGTRLTVV.

V gene TRBV7-2 combines with J gene TRBJ2-3; D not certain. Trimming shortened V by 0 bases and J by 6 bases, and 10 bases separated the two germline ends. Germline V gene data show CDR1 as SGHTA and CDR2 as FQGNSA. This CDR3 region has 14 residues. The CDR3 spells CASSLAVGADTQYF. The CDR3 nucleotides read TGTGCCAGCAGCTTAGCGGTCGGTGCCGATACGCAGTATTTT.

The V call is TRBV20-1, the J call TRBJ1-1, with D uncertain. Trimming removed 3 bases at V and 2 bases at J, with 10 bases between. Germline CDR1 is DFQATT and CDR2 is SNEGSKA (reference sequence). CDR3 length: 13 residues. CDR3 region: CSARSGINTEAFF. DNA of the CDR3: TGCAGTGCTAGGTCTGGGATAAACACTGAAGCTTTCTTT.

This clonotype was picked up many times. A much larger clone differs by one base, so this may be a read error. DNA of the CDR3: TGCAGTGCTAGAGTCCCGGACAGGGGAAGTGGCTACACCTTC. This translates into CSARVPDRGSGYTF. This chain links TRBV20-1 with TRBJ1-2, with TRBD1 identical over 9 bases. The V gene's germline CDR1 is DFQATT and CDR2 SNEGSKA (reference sequence). The CDR3 contains 14 residues. Trimming at V came to 1 base and at J to 7 bases, leaving 7 bases not matched to a gene.

Many counts were recorded for this clonotype. The chain uses TRBV20-1 and TRBJ1-1; D call uncertain. CDR1 is DFQATT, CDR2 SNEGSKA, per germline (reference sequence). The CDR3 consists of 12 residues. V gave up 3 bases and J gave up 0 bases, with 5 bases separating them. The CDR3 sequence: CSARVMNTEAFF. The CDR3 DNA follows: TGCAGTGCTAGGGTTATGAACACTGAAGCTTTCTTT.

The chain links TRBV19 to TRBJ1-1; D not resolved. V lost 1 base to trimming and J lost 8 bases, with 11 bases between them. Germline CDR1 is LNHDA and CDR2 is SQIVND (reference sequence). The CDR3 sequence is 13 residues long. CDR3 sequence (DNA): TGTGCCAGTAGTATAGGCCTACGACGGGAAGCTTTCTTT. It yields the protein CASSIGLRREAFF.

The gene calls are TRBV19 and TRBJ1-5; 7 bases match TRBD1. CDR1 is LNHDA and CDR2 is SQIVND in the germline V gene (reference sequence). The CDR3 spans 15 residues. With V trimmed by 6 bases and J by 3 bases, 8 bases remained unmatched. CDR3 sequence: CASSSTGPHNQPQHF. CDR3 nucleotide sequence: TGTGCCAGTAGCTCGACAGGGCCTCACAATCAGCCCCAGCATTTT.

This clonotype was seen ten or more times. CDR3 nucleotides: TGTGCCAGCAGCCCGAGCTCTGGGGCCAACGTCCTGACTTTC. The encoded protein is CASSPSSGANVLTF. The chain is built from TRBV14 and TRBJ2-6; D remains unclear. V lost 4 bases and J 0 bases, leaving 4 bases between the germline ends. CDR3 length: 14 residues. The germline V gene has CDR1 SGHDN and CDR2 FVKESK.

The V call is TRBV19, the J call TRBJ2-5, with 9 bases identical to TRBD1. CDR3 length: 13 residues. V trimming: 5 bases; J trimming: 7 bases; junction bases outside the gene matches: 5. In germline, CDR1 is LNHDA, CDR2 SQIVND (reference sequence). As DNA, the CDR3 is TGTGCCAGTAGTCGGGACAGGGAGGGGACCCAGTACTTC. Protein product: CASSRDREGTQYF.

V is TRBV29-1 and J is TRBJ1-1; TRBD1 is a possible D gene (6 bases). Trimming took 5 bases from V and 4 from J, leaving 14 bases between them. Germline V gene lookup returns CDR1 SQVTM and CDR2 ANQGSEA. The CDR3 totals 13 residues. The chain's CDR3 is CSVRYGTSTEAFF. CDR3 nucleotides: TGCAGCGTTCGCTACGGGACAAGCACTGAAGCTTTCTTT.

This clonotype was seen many times. The chain combines TRBV6-1 with TRBJ2-7, with 9 bases identical to TRBD2. The ends lost 4 bases at V and 4 bases at J; junction bases unmatched: 2. Germline-derived CDR1 and CDR2 are MNHNS and SASEGT. The CDR3 runs to 13 residues. CDR3 nucleotide sequence: TGTGCCAGCAGTGCCAGCGGGGGGTACGAGCAGTACTTC. This encodes CASSASGGYEQYF.